The entry below describes one T cell receptor beta chain. The CDR3 is 17 residues long. In germline, CDR1 is KGHDR, CDR2 SFDVKD. TCRdb derives one entry per CDR3 protein from the 5' RACE reads, leaving out DNA. The sample table includes roughly 450,000 distinct CDR3 sequences. This sample stems from a study of T cells expressing NK-cell markers. The V and J genes are TRBV24-1 and TRBJ2-1; TCRdb's D gene call, TRBD1, goes unchecked for lack of DNA. Material: blood T cells: a sorted CD56 or NKG2C T cell subset, CD4+ or CD8+ T cells, or bulk PBMC T cells (not recorded which). This TCR came from a woman aged 50 to 65 in good health. The CDR3: CATSAPPRGGGYNEQFF.